This is a list of T cell receptor beta chains from one sample in a study of cytomegalovirus exposure and HLA in healthy donors. The protocol was immunoSEQ multiplex PCR, while the TCRdb copy is restricted to in-frame clones and leaves out a portion. This sample carries some 120,000 clones, with 2% to 2.5% going to the ten biggest clones. Specimen: PBMCs. The receptors come from a man aged 35-49 years in good health and CMV-seronegative. CDR3s include the opening cysteine and the closing phenylalanine or tryptophan. D genes are given only for firm matches.

v_gene	d_gene	j_gene	CDR3aa	CDR3nt
TRBV6-1	.	TRBJ2-3	CASSLTPTDTQYF	TGTGCCAGCAGCCTAACGCCCACAGATACGCAGTATTTT
TRBV6-6	.	TRBJ1-4	CASSPFEAEKLFF	TGTGCCAGCAGTCCTTTTGAAGCTGAAAAACTGTTTTTT
TRBV19	TRBD1	TRBJ1-5	CASSTRTGQLRPQHF	TGTGCCAGTAGTACTCGGACAGGGCAACTACGGCCCCAGCATTTT
TRBV11-3	.	TRBJ2-7	CASSPGVVDPYEQYF	TGTGCCAGCAGTCCCGGAGTAGTGGATCCCTACGAGCAGTACTTC
TRBV4-1	.	TRBJ2-7	CASSSGKQYF	TGCGCCAGCAGCTCAGGAAAGCAGTACTTC
TRBV5-1	.	TRBJ1-1	CASSLGEELGNTEAFF	TGCGCCAGCAGCTTGGGTGAAGAACTTGGGAACACTGAAGCTTTCTTT
TRBV5-1	TRBD1	TRBJ1-5	CASSLAGGRYQPQHF	TGCGCCAGCAGCTTGGCAGGGGGGCGATATCAGCCCCAGCATTTT
TRBV7-2	.	TRBJ1-1	CASSFTSRNTEAFF	TGTGCCAGCAGCTTTACGTCGCGGAACACTGAAGCTTTCTTT
TRBV10-1	TRBD2	TRBJ2-1	CASSERLAGGPYEQFF	TGCGCCAGCAGTGAGAGGCTAGCGGGAGGGCCCTATGAGCAGTTCTTC
TRBV6-5	.	TRBJ2-7	CASRDGTYEQYF	TGTGCCAGCAGAGACGGGACATACGAGCAGTACTTC
TRBV30	TRBD2	TRBJ2-1	CAWMQGTSGSGEQFF	TGTGCCTGGATGCAGGGGACTAGCGGGAGTGGTGAGCAGTTCTTC
TRBV7-8	.	TRBJ1-2	CASSLAPGYYGYTF	TGTGCCAGCAGCTTAGCTCCAGGGTATTATGGCTACACCTTC
TRBV29-1	TRBD2	TRBJ2-2	CSAEGTSGSGELFF	TGCAGCGCCGAGGGGACTAGCGGGAGCGGGGAGCTGTTTTTT
TRBV6-5	TRBD2	TRBJ2-1	CASSRLAGGGNEQFF	TGTGCCAGCAGTCGACTAGCGGGGGGAGGCAATGAGCAGTTCTTC
TRBV18	.	TRBJ2-5	CASSPGRETQYF	TGTGCCAGCTCACCGGGGCGGGAGACCCAGTACTTC
TRBV11-3	.	TRBJ1-2	CASSFGGANYGYTF	TGTGCCAGCAGCTTTGGGGGGGCTAACTATGGCTACACCTTC
TRBV6-5	.	TRBJ1-5	CASSTGLNQPQHF	TGTGCCAGCAGTACAGGGCTCAATCAGCCCCAGCATTTT
TRBV30	TRBD1	TRBJ1-3	CAWNRDRGNTIYF	TGTGCCTGGAACCGGGACAGGGGAAACACCATATATTTT
TRBV19	.	TRBJ1-4	CASSSTDDEKLFF	TGTGCCAGTAGTTCCACAGATGATGAAAAACTGTTTTTT
TRBV10-3	.	TRBJ2-2	CAISDKGITGELFF	TGTGCCATCAGTGACAAGGGGATCACCGGGGAGCTGTTTTTT
TRBV7-9	TRBD1	TRBJ2-3	CASTPRGPEGTDTQYF	TGTGCCAGCACCCCTAGGGGGCCTGAAGGGACAGATACGCAGTATTTT
TRBV27	.	TRBJ2-1	CASSFGSGDYNEQFF	TGTGCCAGCAGTTTTGGTAGCGGAGACTACAATGAGCAGTTCTTC
TRBV5-1	.	TRBJ2-3	CASSFNAGYTDTQYF	TGCGCCAGCAGCTTCAATGCGGGATACACAGATACGCAGTATTTT